Described below is a single TCR beta chain sequence and its context. The data are from a study of T cells in Graves' hyperthyroidism and ophthalmopathy. TCR beta CDR3 sequences were amplified from RNA transcripts. The TCR CDR3 was amplified in a first-round RT-PCR using the HTBI primer set. TCRdb re-derived calls from the multiplex PCR reads in MiXCR, one entry per CDR3 protein. Of a few hundred thousand distinct CDR3 sequences detected, approximately 14% appear once; the ten largest clones hold around a quarter. Those patients with uncontrolled infection, other autoimmune disease, pregnancy or lactation were excluded. The diagnostic basis comprised clinical symptoms, serum thyroxine and TRAb, thyroid ultrasound and orbital computed tomography. First hyperthyroidism diagnosis is when the blood sample was obtained, before any ophthalmopathy symptoms. This TCR came from a woman younger than 30 with Graves' hyperthyroidism that later progressed to Graves' ophthalmopathy. Sequencing was carried out using blood.

The CDR3: CASSVEQGVGYTF. The CDR3 DNA sequence: TGTGCCAGCAGCGTAGAACAGGGTGTAGGCTACACCTTC. V gene TRBV9 combines with J gene TRBJ1-2; D perhaps matches TRBD1 (6 bases). Germline V lookup: CDR1 SGDLS, CDR2 YYNGEE. The ends were cut back, 0 bases at V and 8 bases at J, with 11 bases in the middle. The CDR3 is 13 amino acids. Based on the CDR3 plus reference TRBV9 and TRBJ1-2, the full variable domain is DSGVTQTPKHLITATGQRVTLRCSPRSGDLSVYWYQQSLDQGLQFLIQYYNGEERAKGNILERFSAQQFPDLHSELNLSSLELGDSALYFCASSVEQGVGYTFGSGTRLTVV.